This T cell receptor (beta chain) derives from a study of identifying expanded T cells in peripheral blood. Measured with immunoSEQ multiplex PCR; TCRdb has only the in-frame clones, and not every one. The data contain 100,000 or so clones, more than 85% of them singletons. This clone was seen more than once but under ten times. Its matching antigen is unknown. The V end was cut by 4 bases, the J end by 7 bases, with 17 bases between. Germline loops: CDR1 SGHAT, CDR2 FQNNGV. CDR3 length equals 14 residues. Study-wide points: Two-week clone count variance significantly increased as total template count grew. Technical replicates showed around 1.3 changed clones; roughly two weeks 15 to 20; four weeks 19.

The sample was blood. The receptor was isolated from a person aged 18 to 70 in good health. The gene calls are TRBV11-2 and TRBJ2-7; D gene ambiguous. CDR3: CASSWAPGTREQYF. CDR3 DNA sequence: TGTGCCAGCAGCTGGGCCCCCGGCACCAGGGAGCAGTACTTC. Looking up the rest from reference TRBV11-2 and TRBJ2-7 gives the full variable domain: EAGVAQSPRYKIIEKRQSVAFWCNPISGHATLYWYQQILGQGPKLLIQFQNNGVVDDSQLPKDRFSAERLKGVDSTLKIQPAKLEDSAVYLCASSWAPGTREQYFGPGTRLTVT.